The sequence of this T cell receptor (beta chain) was determined in a study of T-cell memory formation after mild COVID-19. This clonotype was picked up many times. The V gene lost 6 bases and the J gene lost 0 bases, with 14 bases spanning the gap. CDR3 length: 16 residues. TCRdb redid the calling of the 5' RACE reads with MiXCR, one entry per CDR3 protein. Of around 320,000 distinct CDR3 sequences in the sample, 19% were seen once. The clonotype was recovered from a man younger than 35 who had mild COVID-19 (a few samples of this study predate the infection). Cell type and time point are not known. Sequencing was done on a sample of PBMCs or a T cell subset sorted from them (not recorded which). The chain couples TRBV12-3 or TRBV12-4 to TRBJ2-2, with D tentatively TRBD2 (6 bases). In nucleotides, the CDR3 is TGTGCCAGCAGGTCGACGGGCGGGGCGAACACCGGGGAGCTGTTTTTT. This sequence encodes CASRSTGGANTGELFF.